This T cell receptor beta chain emerged from a study of neoadjuvant anti-PD-1 for oral cavity cancer (TCRdb year 2021). General notes on the study: Before undergoing curative-intent surgical resection, most patients got three to four biweekly nivolumab doses at 3 mg/kg. Patients with complete response, partial response or stable disease by RECIST 1.1 were defined as responders, whereas patients with progression were defined as non-responders. The parent correlative cohort included over nine patients, with an approximately 33% response rate. Patients who did not progress were given a fourth nivolumab dose at about day 43 and had definitive surgical resection on days 50-56. Study-wide conclusions, independent of this receptor: After neoadjuvant nivolumab, T cell clonality (Gini index) in PBMCs was significantly higher in non-responders than in responders. Only a few patients per response group were included in the TCR analyses, and the authors called for validation in larger cohorts. Higher pretreatment blood TCRbeta clonality and lower post-treatment tumor TCRbeta clonality were correlated with higher pretreatment blood Treg/Th17 ratios.

Reading from cysteine to phenylalanine, the CDR3 counts 16 amino acids. CDR3 DNA only is kept here, 48 bases in frame from base 1. CDR1 and CDR2, looked up from the germline V gene (reference sequence), are SEHNR and FQNEAQ. V has 2 bases trimmed and J has 6 bases trimmed; junction bases matching no gene number 13. Per the publication, the time point label means: before neoadjuvant nivolumab. The patients had newly diagnosed stage II-IVA oral cavity squamous cell carcinoma and had not received any prior systemic or radiation treatment. The cohort consisted of patients with HPV-negative, locally advanced oral cavity squamous cell carcinoma. Peripheral blood mononuclear cells were analyzed directly, without maintenance or expansion in culture. The samples were obtained from a longitudinal correlative study of a single-arm phase II trial testing neoadjuvant nivolumab in oral cavity squamous cell carcinoma. Subject-matched pre- and post-treatment PBMCs and tumors from three responders and three non-responders underwent genomic DNA-based TCRbeta sequencing. Peripheral blood mononuclear cells were collected once before nivolumab treatment and again after treatment, at the time of surgery. The Maxwell RSC DNA from Cells kit was used to extract genomic DNA from PBMCs.

For deep sequencing of PBMC libraries, mostly roughly 450 ng of input genomic DNA was used, and six replicates were run per sample. The immunoSEQ hsTCRbeta kit was used to prepare TCRbeta libraries, following the manufacturer's instructions. An Illumina NovaSeq 6000 S4 flow cell was used to sequence the final libraries, which had first been combined to 3 nM. Turning to the authors' computational methods: Raw data preprocessing and quality control were performed with the immunoSEQ Analyzer. The analysis was restricted to productive rearrangements, with each unique CDR3 amino acid sequence defining a clonotype. Repertoire clonality was estimated as the Gini-Simpson index, which was calculated using the R package tcR. Gini indices were compared with Student's t test, and associations with tumor size change were assessed by Pearson correlation. In TCRdb, the immuneACCESS table is reduced to in-frame sequences with V and J assigned. These tables do not hold every clone; where another copy was compared, an unresolved V gene accounts for under half, and the others remain unexplained. V and J calls and clone size follow that table, whereas D and trimming were derived from the DNA. The sample table shows 30,000 to 40,000 clones, and just under 90% are seen once. The ten biggest clones cover about 3.7% of the sample.

To note about this clone: Its antigen is still unknown. Nothing much larger sits one base from this clone, and base qualities are not available.

The source material was PBMCs, sampled before nivolumab (anti-PD-1) treatment. The receptor comes from a person aged 40 to 85 with oral cavity squamous cell carcinoma. The rearrangement joined TRBV7-9 to TRBJ2-7, with 7 junctional bases fitting TRBD1. The DNA sequence is as follows: TGTGCCAGCAGCTTAAGAATTGGAGACAGGGAGACCGAGCAGTACTTC. This is translated as CASSLRIGDRETEQYF.